This TCR beta chain was retrieved from a study of T cells in Graves' hyperthyroidism and ophthalmopathy. Study results and caveats: The model predicted ophthalmopathy a median around six months before onset. Appearing also in blood were most of the thyroid clonotypes expanded above 0.001.

Uncontrolled infection, other autoimmune disease, pregnancy or lactation barred patients from enrollment. Diagnoses used clinical symptoms, serum thyroxine and TRAb, thyroid ultrasound and orbital computed tomography. This clonotype was recorded many times. What it binds is unknown. TCR beta CDR3 sequences were amplified from RNA transcripts. The primer set for the first-round RT-PCR of the TCR CDR3 was HTBI. TCRdb re-called the multiplex PCR reads with MiXCR, one entry per CDR3 protein. The table has about 610,000 distinct CDR3 sequences, about a sixth seen once. Trimming took 10 bases from V and 5 from J; bases not matched to a gene: 12. Per the germline V gene, CDR1 is SNHLY and CDR2 is FYNNEI. CDR3 length: 14 residues.

The chain employs TRBV2 and TRBJ2-7; 9 bases fit TRBD1. This TCR derives from a middle-aged woman with Graves' ophthalmopathy. The sequencing input was blood. The CDR3 DNA follows: TGTGCCACCGAGACGGGACAGGGTTTTAACGAGCAGTACTTC. Translation: CATETGQGFNEQYF.